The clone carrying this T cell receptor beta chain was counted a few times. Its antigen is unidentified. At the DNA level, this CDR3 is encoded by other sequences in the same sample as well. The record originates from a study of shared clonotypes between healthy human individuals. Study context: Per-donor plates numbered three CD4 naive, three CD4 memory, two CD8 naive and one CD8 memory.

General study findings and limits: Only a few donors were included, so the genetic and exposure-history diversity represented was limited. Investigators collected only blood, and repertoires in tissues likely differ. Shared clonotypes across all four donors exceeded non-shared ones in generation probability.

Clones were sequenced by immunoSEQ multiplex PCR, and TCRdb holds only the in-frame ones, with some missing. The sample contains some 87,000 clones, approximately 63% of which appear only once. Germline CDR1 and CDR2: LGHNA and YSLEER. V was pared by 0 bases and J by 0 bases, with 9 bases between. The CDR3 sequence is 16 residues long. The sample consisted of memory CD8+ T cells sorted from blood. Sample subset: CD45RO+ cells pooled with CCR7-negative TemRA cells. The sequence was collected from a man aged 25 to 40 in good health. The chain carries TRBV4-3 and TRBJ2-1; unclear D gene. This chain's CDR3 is CASSQDRFSSYNEQFF. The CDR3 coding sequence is TGCGCCAGCAGCCAAGATAGGTTTAGCTCCTACAATGAGCAGTTCTTC.